The entry below gives a single T cell receptor (beta chain) sequence along with its context. What it recognizes is unknown. The sample comes from a study of OX40 agonist ivuxolimab in advanced cancers. The overall study: Among those enrolled, mean age was around 60 years (range roughly 23 to 90) and 82.7% were male. Findings of the study overall: The study found that CD8+ T cells averaged more expanded clones than CD4+.

At cycle 4 day 1, cycle 7 day 1, and baseline, blood was sampled. Trimming stripped 3 bases from V and 6 bases from J, with 14 bases between. The CDR3 has 14 amino acids. Germline CDR1 and CDR2: LNHDA and SQIVND (reference sequence). The table came from immunoSEQ multiplex PCR; TCRdb's copy has only in-frame clones and leaves some out. The sample shows about 77,000 clones, about 85% of them seen only once. The material was CD4+ or CD8+ T cells sorted from blood, obtained in a trial of the OX40 agonist ivuxolimab. This chain links TRBV19 with TRBJ2-5, with D perhaps matching TRBD2 (5 bases). The origin of this receptor is an adult with an advanced solid tumor such as melanoma, head and neck, liver or kidney cancer. The chain's CDR3 is CASSMSAGGKTQYF. CDR3 bases: TGTGCCAGTAGTATGTCCGCGGGTGGTAAGACCCAGTACTTC.